The 27 T cell receptor beta chains in this list originate from one sample, sequenced in a study of cytomegalovirus exposure and HLA in healthy donors. PCR primers comprised 60 Vbeta and 13 Jbeta primers. The method was immunoSEQ multiplex PCR; TCRdb's version includes in-frame clones alone and lacks a portion of them. In the table there are around 100,000 clones, around 80% of which are singletons. Sequences were obtained from PBMCs. These receptors all stem from a woman between 18 and 29 years old in good health and CMV-seropositive.

The chain recombines TRBV5-6 with TRBJ1-2; D not resolved. The CDR3 totals 15 residues. Germline assignment: CDR1 SGHDT and CDR2 YYEEEE. Trimming took off 0 bases at V and 4 bases at J, with 13 bases between the two ends. The DNA for the CDR3 is TGTGCCAGCAGCTTGGTGGTGGTCTCCAGCTATGGCTACACCTTC. Encoded protein: CASSLVVVSSYGYTF.

Comments on this clone: A read error may account for a junction end that differs from germline. Here the CDR3 DNA reads TGTTCCAGCAGCTTAGTTCGGATCGGGACATTTGGCAATCAGCCCCAGCATTTT. Translated, it gives CSSSLVRIGTFGNQPQHF. The chain joins TRBV7-9 to TRBJ1-5; a possible D gene is TRBD1 (6 bases). The germline V gene encodes CDR1 SEHNR and CDR2 FQNEAQ (reference sequence). The CDR3 totals 18 residues.

The V and J genes are TRBV5-5 and TRBJ2-3; possibly TRBD1 for D (6 bases). V lost 6 bases and J 5 bases, leaving 22 bases between the germline ends. Germline-derived CDR1 and CDR2 are SGHKS and YYEKEE (reference sequence). The CDR3 is made up of 16 amino acids. CDR3 bases: TGTGCCAGCACCCCTTACAGGGCAGAACGCGAAGATACGCAGTATTTT. Its protein is CASTPYRAEREDTQYF.

The V and J genes are TRBV4-1 and TRBJ2-3, with a tentative D call TRBD1 (6 bases). V was cut by 0 bases and J by 3 bases, with 19 bases left in between. The V gene's germline CDR1 is MGHRA and CDR2 YSYEKL. The CDR3 spans 18 residues. CDR3 DNA sequence: TGCGCCAGCAGCCAAGATTATGCTACAGGGTTGGTGACAGATACGCAGTATTTT. This translates into CASSQDYATGLVTDTQYF.

The rearrangement joins TRBV9 to TRBJ2-1; 7 bases fit TRBD2. The CDR3 has 14 amino acids. Germline trimming cut 5 bases from V and 9 bases from J; bases unmatched to any gene: 11. The germline gives CDR1 SGDLS, CDR2 YYNGEE. The CDR3 reads CASSFGLGSSEQFF. CDR3 bases: TGTGCCAGCAGTTTCGGACTAGGTAGTAGTGAGCAGTTCTTC.

V is TRBV5-5 and J is TRBJ1-3, with TRBD1 as a possible D gene (5 bases). Deletions cut 3 bases from V and 7 bases from J, with 20 bases between. The CDR3 sequence is 16 residues long. The germline gives CDR1 SGHKS, CDR2 YYEKEE (reference sequence). CDR3 coding DNA: TGTGCCAGCAGCTGGAGCAGGGTAACTCTGGAGAACACCATATATTTT. It encodes CASSWSRVTLENTIYF.

The count of this clone is one. This chain uses TRBV28 with TRBJ1-2; 7 bases fit TRBD1. CDR1 and CDR2 from the germline V gene are MDHEN and SYDVKM. With V trimmed by 5 bases and J by 8 bases, 8 bases remained unmatched. This CDR3 is built from 13 residues. CDR3 sequence reads: CASSPRQGRGYTF. CDR3 in DNA: TGTGCCAGCAGTCCGCGACAGGGCCGGGGCTACACCTTC.

The chain combines TRBV19 with TRBJ2-1, with TRBD1 matching 7 bases. Germline-derived CDR1 and CDR2 are LNHDA and SQIVND (reference sequence). Germline trimming cut 1 base from V and 0 bases from J; bases unmatched to any gene: 3. CDR3 size: 16 residues. CDR3 nucleotide sequence: TGTGCCAGTAGTATAGGGGCAGGGGGCTCCTACAATGAGCAGTTCTTC. Translation: CASSIGAGGSYNEQFF.

V and J are TRBV7-9 and TRBJ2-1; 14 nucleotides line up with TRBD2. J was trimmed by 7 bases and V by 3 bases; bases with no gene match: 2. Germline V gene sequence: CDR1 SEHNR, CDR2 FQNEAQ (reference sequence). This CDR3 spans 15 amino acids. CDR3 DNA sequence: TGTGCCAGCAGCTTGGGGACTAGCGGGAGTAATGAGCAGTTCTTC. Amino acid sequence: CASSLGTSGSNEQFF.

The chain carries TRBV6-1 and TRBJ1-1, with 8 bases matching TRBD1. The V gene end was trimmed by 1 base and the J gene end by 4 bases; junction bases not matched to a gene: 2. This CDR3 region has 14 residues. Germline V gene data show CDR1 as MNHNS and CDR2 as SASEGT. The CDR3 region is CASSEVTGGTEAFF. DNA for the CDR3: TGTGCCAGCAGTGAAGTAACAGGGGGCACTGAAGCTTTCTTT.

CDR3 DNA: TGTGCCAGCAGTTCCCCGAGCTCTGGAAACACCATATATTTT. Translation: CASSSPSSGNTIYF. The chain is built from TRBV6-5 and TRBJ1-3; no clear D gene. With 4 bases removed from V and 0 bases from J, the gap between germline ends came to 7 bases. The V gene's germline CDR1 is MNHEY and CDR2 SVGAGI. The CDR3 is 14 residues long.

The CDR3 loop is CASSFGQTTDTQYF. The DNA for the CDR3 is TGTGCCAGCAGCTTCGGACAGACCACAGATACGCAGTATTTT. The chain employs TRBV5-6 and TRBJ2-3; perhaps TRBD1 as D (6 bases). The CDR3 covers 14 residues. Germline values: CDR1 SGHDT, CDR2 YYEEEE. V was shortened by 2 bases and J by 2 bases, with 9 bases between the two germline ends.

This chain uses TRBV5-1 with TRBJ2-1; 14 bases fit TRBD2. The trim removed 4 bases at V and 0 bases at J, leaving 3 bases unmatched. The germline gives CDR1 SGHRS, CDR2 YFSETQ. The CDR3 has 17 residues. The CDR3 DNA follows: TGCGCCAGCAGCCCGGGGACTAGCGGGAGCTCCTACAATGAGCAGTTCTTC. This encodes CASSPGTSGSSYNEQFF.

The rearrangement uses TRBV5-1 and TRBJ1-2; no reliable D call. The germline V and J ends were trimmed by 4 bases and 8 bases, with 9 bases remaining between them. Per germline, CDR1 SGHRS and CDR2 YFSETQ. CDR3 length: 11 amino acids. CDR3 sequence reads: CASSQDGGYTF. The CDR3 coding sequence is TGCGCCAGCAGCCAGGATGGAGGCTACACCTTC.

The chain carries TRBV5-1 and TRBJ2-7, with TRBD2 as a possible D gene (6 bases). In germline, CDR1 is SGHRS, CDR2 YFSETQ. Trimming removed 4 bases at V and 0 bases at J, with 14 bases between. This CDR3 is 15 amino acids long. The CDR3 protein is CASSQGTGVSYEQYF. The CDR3 DNA reads as TGCGCCAGCAGCCAAGGGACGGGAGTCTCCTACGAGCAGTACTTC. The full variable domain, completed using reference TRBV5-1 and TRBJ2-7, is KAGVTQTPRYLIKTRGQQVTLSCSPISGHRSVSWYQQTPGQGLQFLFEYFSETQRNKGNFPGRFSGRQFSNSRSEMNVSTLELGDSALYLCASSQGTGVSYEQYFGPGTRLTVT.

The V gene is TRBV1, the J gene TRBJ2-2; the table's TRBD2 call for D was not verified on the DNA. TRBV1 counts as a pseudogene. The CDR3 sequence is 17 residues long. The DNA for the CDR3 is TGCACCAGCAGCCAAGGCCACAAGCGGGAAGGCACCGGGGAGCTGTTTTTT. This gives the protein CTSSQGHKREGTGELFF.

The sample holds one count of this clone. The CDR3 DNA sequence: TGTGCCAGCAGCTTGGAAGGGGGAGATACGCAGTATTTT. As protein: CASSLEGGDTQYF. The chain carries TRBV5-6 and TRBJ2-3; possible D gene TRBD1, 6 bases. From germline, CDR1 is SGHDT and CDR2 YYEEEE. The CDR3 has 13 amino acids. V lost 0 bases to trimming and J lost 5 bases, with 7 bases between them.

The chain uses TRBV29-1 and TRBJ2-7; D is undetermined. The length of the CDR3 is 12 residues. V dropped 7 bases and J dropped 3 bases, with 13 bases sitting between them. Germline V gene data show CDR1 as SQVTM and CDR2 as ANQGSEA. CDR3 sequence (DNA): TGCAGCGCTCGGTCAGACAACTACGAGCAGTACTTC. Its translation is CSARSDNYEQYF.

The genes are TRBV15 and TRBJ2-1; 7 positions agree with TRBD2. The CDR3 is 15 amino acids. Trimming at V came to 11 bases and at J to 0 bases, leaving 10 bases not matched to a gene. The germline CDR1 and CDR2 sequences are LNHNV and YYDKDF (reference sequence). CDR3: CASRGGSNSYNEQFF. CDR3 in DNA: TGTGCCTCACGGGGAGGGTCCAACTCCTACAATGAGCAGTTCTTC.

The CDR3 DNA is TGTGCCAGCAGCTTAAGACTAGCGGATTACGGCTACGAGCAGTACTTC. It encodes CASSLRLADYGYEQYF. The rearrangement joins TRBV11-2 to TRBJ2-7, with 9 bases lining up with TRBD2. The V segment lost 2 bases and the J segment 3 bases; nucleotides outside the gene matches: 8. From germline, CDR1 is SGHAT and CDR2 FQNNGV. The CDR3 runs to 16 residues.

The J gene is TRBJ1-5, the V gene TRBV11-2; maybe TRBD1 (6 bases). Trimming pared 2 bases from V and 2 bases from J, leaving 10 bases between. CDR3 size: 15 residues. CDR1 and CDR2 from the germline V gene are SGHAT and FQNNGV. CDR3 DNA: TGTGCCAGCAGCTTACAGACAGGCCGCAATCAGCCCCAGCATTTT. It translates to CASSLQTGRNQPQHF.

The V gene is TRBV2, the J gene TRBJ2-3; TRBD2 matches 10 bases. The CDR3 sequence is 15 residues long. Per the germline V gene, CDR1 is SNHLY and CDR2 is FYNNEI. Trimming took 6 bases from V and 1 from J; bases not matched to a gene: 4. The DNA of the CDR3 is TGTGCCAGCAGATCTAGCGGGAGTGGCACAGATACGCAGTATTTT. Residues: CASRSSGSGTDTQYF.

The chain recombines TRBV15 with TRBJ2-7, with D perhaps matching TRBD2 (5 bases). This CDR3 is 14 amino acids long. V shed 1 base and J shed 2 bases, with 9 bases lying between them. Germline-derived CDR1 and CDR2 are LNHNV and YYDKDF (reference sequence). The CDR3 DNA reads as TGTGCCACCAGCAGAGTATCGGGGACCTACGAGCAGTACTTC. Its protein is CATSRVSGTYEQYF.

The chain joins TRBV5-4 to TRBJ2-3, with 9 bases aligning to TRBD2. The trim removed 3 bases at V and 0 bases at J, leaving 2 bases unmatched. Germline values: CDR1 SGHNT, CDR2 YYREEE (reference sequence). The CDR3 consists of 15 residues. CDR3 residues: CASSSTSGSTDTQYF. CDR3 coding DNA: TGTGCCAGCAGCTCTACTAGCGGGAGCACAGATACGCAGTATTTT.

The gene calls are TRBV28 and TRBJ2-1, with 13 positions matching TRBD2. Germline lookup yields CDR1 MDHEN and CDR2 SYDVKM. CDR3 length equals 15 residues. The junction had 2 bases not matched to a gene; V was cut back by 5 bases and J by 4 bases. CDR3 loop: CASSPLAGGYNEQFF. The CDR3 nucleotides are TGTGCCAGCAGTCCACTAGCGGGAGGGTACAATGAGCAGTTCTTC.

In its sample, this clone was seen a few times. The chain has TRBV7-9 and TRBJ2-7, with D perhaps matching TRBD1 (6 bases). Germline V gene lookup returns CDR1 SEHNR and CDR2 FQNEAQ (reference sequence). This CDR3 has 16 residues. Deletions cut 0 bases from V and 1 base from J, with 13 bases between. This CDR3 reads CASSLALGQRSYEQYF. The CDR3 coding sequence is TGTGCCAGCAGCTTAGCGCTAGGACAGCGATCCTACGAGCAGTACTTC.

The chain couples TRBV4-1 to TRBJ1-2; D ambiguous. The CDR3 length is 15 residues. In germline, CDR1 is MGHRA, CDR2 YSYEKL. V lost 1 base, J lost 6 bases, and 15 bases lay in between. DNA of the CDR3: TGCGCCAGCAGCCAAGGTGAGGCGCCTTCCCATGGCTACACCTTC. Amino acids: CASSQGEAPSHGYTF.